This TCR beta chain was found in a study of T cells in Graves' hyperthyroidism and ophthalmopathy. Study-level information: At initial diagnosis, before any treatment had begun, peripheral blood was obtained.

The table lists this clonotype with a few counts. There were TCR beta CDR3 regions amplified from RNA transcripts. With the HTBI primer set, the TCR CDR3 went through a first round of RT-PCR. Each CDR3 protein is one row after TCRdb ran MiXCR on the multiplex PCR reads. The data show roughly 700,000 distinct CDR3 sequences, 14% seen once. Sequencing was done on a sample of blood. This sequence originates from a woman aged 18-35 years with Graves' hyperthyroidism.

CDR3 nucleotides: TGTGCCAGCAGCCAAGGATGGGTTGGAACTTCACCCCTCCACTTT. It is translated as CASSQGWVGTSPLHF. This rearrangement joins TRBV3-1 to TRBJ1-6; no reliable D call. Between the trimmed V and J ends, which lost 1 base and 9 bases, there was a span of 13 bases. The germline gives CDR1 LGHDT, CDR2 YNNKEL (reference sequence). The CDR3 spans 15 residues. The full variable domain, rest sourced from reference TRBV3-1 and TRBJ1-6, is DTAVSQTPKYLVTQMGNDKSIKCEQNLGHDTMYWYKQDSKKFLKIMFSYNNKELIINETVPNRFSPKSPDKAHLNLHINSLELGDSAVYFCASSQGWVGTSPLHFGNGTRLTVT.